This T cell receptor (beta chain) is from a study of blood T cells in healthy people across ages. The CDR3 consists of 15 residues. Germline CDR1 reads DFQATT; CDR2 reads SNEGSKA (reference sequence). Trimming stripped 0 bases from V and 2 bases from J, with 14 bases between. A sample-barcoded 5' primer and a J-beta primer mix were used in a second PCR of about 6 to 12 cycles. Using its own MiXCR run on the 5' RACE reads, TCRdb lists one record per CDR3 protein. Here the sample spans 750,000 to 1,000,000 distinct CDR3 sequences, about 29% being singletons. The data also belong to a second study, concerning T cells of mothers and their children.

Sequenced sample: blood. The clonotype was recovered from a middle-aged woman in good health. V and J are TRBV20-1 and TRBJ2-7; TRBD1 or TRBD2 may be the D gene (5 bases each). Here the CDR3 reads CSARDPGTPPYEQYF. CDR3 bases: TGCAGTGCTAGAGATCCTGGGACGCCACCCTACGAGCAGTACTTC.